This is a list of T cell receptor beta chains from one sample in a study of cytomegalovirus exposure and HLA in healthy donors. TCRdb's copy holds only in-frame clones and misses some; the assay was immunoSEQ multiplex PCR. Of 180,000 or so clones in the sample, under 80% were seen once. Sample: PBMCs. Source of these receptors: a woman aged 25 to 39 in good health and CMV-seropositive. CDR3s include the opening cysteine and the closing phenylalanine or tryptophan. D genes are given only for firm matches. Clone size is given for some rows only: seen once, a few or many times, or a class if the clone is expanded.

d_call	j_call	v_call	clone_size	cdr3_nt	cdr3_aa
TRBD1	TRBJ2-7	TRBV6-5	NA	TGTGCCAGCAGTTACAGGGACAGGGTCTACGAGCAGTACTTC	CASSYRDRVYEQYF
NA	TRBJ2-3	TRBV11-2	NA	TGTGCCAGCAGCTTAGATTCCCAGACTAGCACAGATACGCAGTATTTT	CASSLDSQTSTDTQYF
NA	TRBJ1-2	TRBV14	NA	TGTGCCAGCAGCCCCACCCACAGGGAACTGAGCGGCTACACCTTC	CASSPTHRELSGYTF
NA	TRBJ2-2	TRBV30	few	TGTGCCTGGAAGGATCCCGGGACAACGAACACCGGGGAGCTGTTTTTT	CAWKDPGTTNTGELFF
TRBD1	TRBJ1-5	TRBV6-1	NA	TGTGCCAGCAACTCCGGACAGGGACTGTTCCCCCAGCATTTT	CASNSGQGLFPQHF
TRBD1	TRBJ2-3	TRBV5-1	NA	TGCGCCAGCAGCACACAGGGGGCGTGGGCAGATACGCAGTATTTT	CASSTQGAWADTQYF
TRBD1	TRBJ1-2	TRBV29-1	NA	TGCAGCGTTTCGGACAGGGGAGGTGGCTACACCTTC	CSVSDRGGGYTF
TRBD2	TRBJ2-4	TRBV19	few	TGTGCCAGTAGTCCGGGGACTAGCGCGGGCAAAAACATTCAGTACTTC	CASSPGTSAGKNIQYF
NA	TRBJ1-2	TRBV10-3	few	TGTGCCGTCCGTGCACAGGGTGGGAACTATGGCTACACCTTC	CAVRAQGGNYGYTF
NA	TRBJ1-2	TRBV7-2	NA	TGTGCCAGCAGCTTAGTTGGGGGCGCCGAGGGCTACACCTTC	CASSLVGGAEGYTF
NA	TRBJ1-6	TRBV2	NA	TGTGCCACCATAGGACTAGGGGGTTCACCCCTCCACTTT	CATIGLGGSPLHF
NA	TRBJ1-2	TRBV6-5	NA	TGTGCCAGCAGTCCCGGGTCGAGACGCTATGGCTACACCTTC	CASSPGSRRYGYTF
TRBD1	TRBJ2-7	TRBV9	once	TGTGCCAGCAGCGCCCAACAGAACAGGGGCGGCGAGCAGTACTTC	CASSAQQNRGGEQYF
TRBD2	TRBJ2-4	TRBV2	NA	TGTGCCAGCAGTCCTTGGACTAGCGCAGATGTTCAGTACTTC	CASSPWTSADVQYF
NA	TRBJ2-7	TRBV19	NA	TGTGCCAGTAGCCGACGTATCAGGGGAAGAGGCTACGAGCAGTACTTC	CASSRRIRGRGYEQYF
NA	TRBJ1-2	TRBV7-2	once	TGTGCCAGCACCTTAGCCGACAGGTTAACTAACTATGGCTACACCTTC	CASTLADRLTNYGYTF
NA	TRBJ2-2	TRBV19	NA	TGTGCCAGTACGACAGGCGACGCGAACACCGGGGAGCTGTTTTTT	CASTTGDANTGELFF
TRBD2	TRBJ2-7	TRBV2	NA	TGTGCCAGCAGTGATCCCGGGACTAGGGGAGCCTACGAGCAGTACTTC	CASSDPGTRGAYEQYF
TRBD2	TRBJ2-3	TRBV4-3	NA	TGCGCCAGCGGGCGACTAGCGGGGGGGCCAGATACGCAGTATTTT	CASGRLAGGPDTQYF
TRBD1	TRBJ1-4	TRBV7-2	NA	TGTGCCAGCAGAACCGGGACAGGGAACGAAAAACTGTTTTTT	CASRTGTGNEKLFF
NA	TRBJ2-3	TRBV5-6	NA	TGTGCCAGCAGCTTTTGGGGGGGGCGTGGCACAGATACGCAGTATTTT	CASSFWGGRGTDTQYF
NA	TRBJ1-1	TRBV27	NA	TGTGCCAGCAGTGCGTTTTTGAACACTGAAGCTTTCTTT	CASSAFLNTEAFF
TRBD2	TRBJ2-1	TRBV7-2	NA	TGTGCCAGCAGCTTAGCGCTAGCGGGGAGTTACAATGAGCAGTTCTTC	CASSLALAGSYNEQFF
TRBD2	TRBJ2-7	TRBV19	few	TGTGCCAGTAGTGAAACTAGCGGATACTCCTACGAGCAGTACTTC	CASSETSGYSYEQYF
TRBD1	TRBJ1-4	TRBV11-3	NA	TGTGCCACCACCCCGGGGGGACAGGAAGGTGAAAAACTGTTTTTT	CATTPGGQEGEKLFF
TRBD1	TRBJ1-2	TRBV29-1	NA	TGCAGCGCCGACAGGGGGCGGGGTGGCTTGCACTATGGCTACACCTTC	CSADRGRGGLHYGYTF
TRBD2	TRBJ2-7	TRBV5-6	NA	TGTGCCAGCAGCTTGGTTAGCGGGGGGCTCAACGAGCAGTACTTC	CASSLVSGGLNEQYF
TRBD1	TRBJ1-2	TRBV4-3	NA	TGCGCCAGCAGCCAAGAATGGACAGGGGGCAGTGGCTACACCTTC	CASSQEWTGGSGYTF
NA	TRBJ1-5	TRBV10-3	NA	TGTGCCATCCGGCAGGTTAATCAGCCCCAGCATTTT	CAIRQVNQPQHF
TRBD1	TRBJ2-5	TRBV10-3	NA	TGTGCCATCAGCGGGGACAGGGGGCTCGAGGAGACCCAGTACTTC	CAISGDRGLEETQYF
TRBD1	TRBJ1-5	TRBV28	NA	TGTGCCAGCAGCCCCTCCGACAGGGATAATCAGCCCCAGCATTTT	CASSPSDRDNQPQHF
NA	TRBJ1-5	TRBV6-5	NA	TGTGCCAGCAGTTCGTCGCAGGGGAAGGGTCAGCCCCAGCATTTT	CASSSSQGKGQPQHF
TRBD2	TRBJ2-7	TRBV5-1	NA	TGCGCCAGCAGCTTACTAGCGGGGGGCTCCTACGAGCAGTACTTC	CASSLLAGGSYEQYF
NA	TRBJ1-5	TRBV15	once	TGTGCCACCAGCAGAGAGGGGCCGGGGGCTGGGGGGGCCCAGCATTTT	CATSREGPGAGGAQHF
NA	TRBJ2-5	TRBV6-5	NA	TGTGCCAGCAGTTTGCAGGGAGAGACCCAGTACTTC	CASSLQGETQYF
NA	TRBJ2-5	TRBV2	once	TGTGCCAGCACTGACCAGCCCCCACGGCGGGCCCAGTACTTC	CASTDQPPRRAQYF
NA	TRBJ2-5	TRBV5-1	once	TGCGCCAGCAGCTTGGAGCGCGGGGAAGAGACCCAGTACTTC	CASSLERGEETQYF
NA	TRBJ2-2	TRBV7-3	NA	TGTGCCAGCAGCTTAGACAGCTCGTTCCAATTCGCCGGGGAGCTGTTTTTT	CASSLDSSFQFAGELFF
NA	TRBJ2-3	TRBV18	NA	TGTGCCAGCTCACCGGAGTCTAGCACAGATACGCAGTATTTT	CASSPESSTDTQYF
TRBD1	TRBJ1-2	TRBV6-6	NA	TGTGCCAGCAGTTACTCCAGGGGGCATGGCTACACCTTC	CASSYSRGHGYTF
NA	TRBJ2-6	TRBV7-2	few	TGTGCCAGCAGCTTAGAGATGGGCTTAGCTGGGGCCAACGTCCTGACTTTC	CASSLEMGLAGANVLTF
TRBD2	TRBJ2-5	TRBV7-2	NA	TGTGCCAGCAGCTTAGTCAGGGAGGGAGGGCAAGAGACCCAGTACTTC	CASSLVREGGQETQYF
TRBD1	TRBJ2-7	TRBV11-3	NA	TGTGCCAGCAGCTTAGATGGGACAGGGGGCGAGCAGTACTTC	CASSLDGTGGEQYF
NA	TRBJ1-5	TRBV4-2	NA	TGTGCCAGCAGCCCCCTATCCGGGAATCAGCCCCAGCATTTT	CASSPLSGNQPQHF
TRBD2	TRBJ2-7	TRBV5-1	few	TGCGCCAGCAGCTTGGCGGGGGGCGAGCAGTACTTC	CASSLAGGEQYF
NA	TRBJ1-5	TRBV7-2	NA	TGTGCCAGCAGCTACTCCGGGGTAACATCTGGCAATCAGCCCCAGCATTTT	CASSYSGVTSGNQPQHF
NA	TRBJ1-5	TRBV30	NA	TGTGCCTGGAGTGAGGGAGGCAATCAGCCCCAGCATTTT	CAWSEGGNQPQHF
TRBD1	TRBJ2-7	TRBV25-1	NA	TGTGCCAGCGGTGGCCCGGGACAGGGGGCCTCGTACGAGCAGTACTTC	CASGGPGQGASYEQYF
NA	TRBJ2-1	TRBV7-9	NA	TGTGCCAGCAGCTTAAAGGGGAATGAGCAGTTCTTC	CASSLKGNEQFF
TRBD1	TRBJ2-7	TRBV7-9	few	TGTTCCAGCAGCTCAGACAGGGGCATCGACTACGAGCAGTACTTC	CSSSSDRGIDYEQYF
NA	TRBJ2-5	TRBV7-2	few	TGTGCCAGCAGCTTAGTTGCTACCCTCCAGTACTTC	CASSLVATLQYF
TRBD2	TRBJ2-5	TRBV7-2	NA	TGTGCCAGCAGCCCGCCGGGACTAGCCCTCCAAGAGACCCAGTACTTC	CASSPPGLALQETQYF
TRBD2	TRBJ2-1	TRBV19	NA	TGTGCCAGTAGTACGCGTACTCCGGGACTAGCTGGCGAGCAGTTCTTC	CASSTRTPGLAGEQFF